This TCR beta chain was sequenced for a study of beta chain features in type 1 diabetes. A remark on this clone: Its target is unknown.

The whole isolated RNA underwent reverse transcription, so sequencing captured expressed TCRB transcripts. Some clones are missing from TCRdb's copy, which holds only in-frame ones; the method was immunoSEQ multiplex PCR. The sample includes about 340,000 clones, over 7% of them seen just once. Study-level points and caveats: Across all four CD4+ subsets, people with type 1 diabetes showed modestly shorter TCRB CDR3s.

The CDR3 has 15 residues. V was pared by 6 bases and J by 1 base, with 16 bases between. From germline, CDR1 is SGHRS and CDR2 YFSETQ. The TCR comes from a man under 40 with type 1 diabetes. Input material: central memory CD4+ T cells from blood. The rearrangement links TRBV5-1 to TRBJ2-5; no clear D. CDR3 in amino acids: CASTQYGQRQETQYF. CDR3 bases: TGCGCCAGCACTCAGTATGGGCAACGCCAAGAGACCCAGTACTTC.